This T cell receptor (beta chain) was observed in a study of shared clonotypes between healthy human individuals. For the study at large: The composition of the donors was a couple of women and three men aged 18 to 49.

Whole-study results and caveats: When naive CD4 clonotypes were compared across several donors, approximately 5% were shared. Rarefaction analysis demonstrated incomplete sorted-subset sequencing notwithstanding large depth.

The germline V gene encodes CDR1 SNHLY and CDR2 FYNNEI. There are 13 residues in the CDR3. V trimming: 7 bases; J trimming: 9 bases; junction bases outside the gene matches: 11. A note on this clone: Its antigen is undetermined.

The naive CD8 fraction comprised CD45RO-negative cells positively selected for CCR7 and excluded terminally differentiated effector memory CD45RA+ cells. Healthy and HIV-negative, the adult donors had no recent acute infections or vaccinations. The protocol was immunoSEQ multiplex PCR, while the TCRdb copy is restricted to in-frame clones and leaves out a portion. Here the sample spans some 2 million clones, 85% to 95% being singletons. Sequenced input: naive CD8+ T cells sorted from blood. The clonotype was recovered from a man aged 18-30 years in good health. The chain has TRBV2 and TRBJ1-1; 7 bases are shared with TRBD1. The CDR3 DNA sequence: TGTGCCAGCACTAAGGGGGCCTCGCAGCAAGCTTTCTTT. Translation gives CASTKGASQQAFF.